Listed below are T cell receptor beta chains from one sample, sequenced in a study of T-cell memory formation after mild COVID-19. TCRdb passed the 5' RACE reads through MiXCR, listing each CDR3 protein once. This sample has just under 350,000 distinct CDR3 sequences, with 13% found just once. Source material: PBMCs or a T cell subset sorted from them (not recorded which). The origin of the receptors is a man aged 18 to 30 who had mild COVID-19 (a few samples of this study predate the infection). Cell type and time point are not known. Both conserved end residues are part of each CDR3. The order of the fields is CDR3 length, J gene, D gene, V gene, clone size, CDR3 DNA, CDR3 protein. A D gene is named only where the DNA matches it firmly. Clone size appears in some rows only: once, few, many, or a class for an expanded clone.

15 | TRBJ1-1 | - | TRBV10-3 | - | TGTGCCATCAGTGAGTCGGGGGCCCAGAACACTGAAGCTTTCTTT | CAISESGAQNTEAFF
13 | TRBJ2-7 | TRBD2 | TRBV7-6 | few | TGTGCCAGCAGCAAAGGGCTAGCGGGGGAGCAGTACTTC | CASSKGLAGEQYF
16 | TRBJ2-7 | TRBD1 | TRBV4-3 | - | TGCGCCAGCAGCCAAGAATGGGGGACAGGAACCTACGAGCAGTACTTC | CASSQEWGTGTYEQYF
15 | TRBJ2-1 | TRBD2 | TRBV11-1 | many | TGTGCCAGCAGCGACACTAGCGGGGGGGTCGATGAGCAGTTCTTC | CASSDTSGGVDEQFF
14 | TRBJ2-5 | - | TRBV6-5 | - | TGTGCCAGCAGTTACGGGGGGGCCCTGGAGACCCAGTACTTC | CASSYGGALETQYF
13 | TRBJ1-2 | - | TRBV7-6 | few | TGTGCCAGCAGCTTAGTAAGACAAGATGGCTACACCTTC | CASSLVRQDGYTF
17 | TRBJ2-3 | TRBD2 | TRBV4-2 | few | TGTGCCAGCAGCCAAGATATTAGCGGGGGTTTCACAGATACGCAGTATTTT | CASSQDISGGFTDTQYF
11 | TRBJ1-1 | - | TRBV7-9 | - | TGTGCCAGCAGCTTTTGGACTGAAGCTTTCTTT | CASSFWTEAFF
13 | TRBJ2-1 | TRBD1 | TRBV19 | - | TGTGCCAGTAGTATACCACAGGGGGATGAGCAGTTCTTC | CASSIPQGDEQFF
14 | TRBJ1-4 | - | TRBV4-3 | - | TGCGCCAGCAGCCCTATCATTGGTATGGAGAAACTGTTTTTT | CASSPIIGMEKLFF
11 | TRBJ2-1 | - | TRBV5-1 | - | TGCGCCAGCAGCGGGGGGCCGTTACAGTTCTTC | CASSGGPLQFF
15 | TRBJ2-2 | - | TRBV12-3/TRBV12-4 | - | TGTGCCAGCAGTTTCCCGGACCCCTTTGGCGGGGAGCTGTTTTTT | CASSFPDPFGGELFF
16 | TRBJ2-2 | - | TRBV12-5 | many | TGTGCTAGTGGTTTGCTTACGGGACACCTAACCGGGGAGCTGTTTTTT | CASGLLTGHLTGELFF
15 | TRBJ1-2 | - | TRBV9 | few | TGTGCCAGCAGCGTAGCTACCGCAGGACCCGGCGGCTACACCTTC | CASSVATAGPGGYTF
14 | TRBJ2-1 | TRBD2 | TRBV24-1 | few | TGTGCCACCAGTGCCGCGGGGGGTCCAGATGAGCAGTTCTTC | CATSAAGGPDEQFF
17 | TRBJ2-2 | TRBD1 | TRBV6-5 | - | TGTGCCAGCAGTTACTCAGGGGGCTCAGCGAACACCGGGGAGCTGTTTTTT | CASSYSGGSANTGELFF
15 | TRBJ1-1 | - | TRBV9 | - | TGTGCCAGCAGCGTAGTCCCAGGCAGGAACACTGAAGCTTTCTTT | CASSVVPGRNTEAFF
15 | TRBJ2-3 | TRBD2 | TRBV18 | few | TGTGCCAGCCACGGGGGGGGCCCCGAACCAGATACGCAGTATTTT | CASHGGGPEPDTQYF
15 | TRBJ1-5 | TRBD1 | TRBV6-1 | - | TGTGCCAGCAGCTCAAACAGGGGGCGTGATCAGCCCCAGCATTTT | CASSSNRGRDQPQHF
13 | TRBJ1-1 | TRBD1 | TRBV29-1 | - | TGCAGCGCGTCCGGGACAGGACGTACTGAAGCTTTCTTT | CSASGTGRTEAFF
18 | TRBJ2-6 | - | TRBV5-1 | many | TGCGCCAGCAGCTTCATCGCCGGAGCGGGCTCTGGGGCCAACGTCCTGACTTTC | CASSFIAGAGSGANVLTF
16 | TRBJ2-6 | - | TRBV6-2/TRBV6-3 | - | TGTGCCAGCAGCCGACAGGAATTCTCTGGGGCCAACGTCCTGACTTTC | CASSRQEFSGANVLTF
17 | TRBJ1-1 | TRBD1 | TRBV6-2/TRBV6-3 | - | TGTGCCAGCAGTTACTCGATAGGGGACAGGCCAAACACTGAAGCTTTCTTT | CASSYSIGDRPNTEAFF
13 | TRBJ2-1 | TRBD1 | TRBV11-2 | few | TGTGCCAGCACGGGACAGGGGATGGATGAGCAGTTCTTC | CASTGQGMDEQFF